Listed below are T cell receptor beta chains from one sample, sequenced in a study of cytomegalovirus exposure and HLA in healthy donors. Method: immunoSEQ multiplex PCR; TCRdb's copy keeps in-frame clones and lacks some. This table holds 55,000 to 70,000 clones, about 95% found once. Sequences were obtained from PBMCs. The receptors stem from a man aged 18 to 30 in good health and CMV-seronegative. Each CDR3 is given with its conserved first and last residue. Fields, in order: CDR3 DNA, CDR3 protein, V gene, clone size, D gene, J gene. A D gene is named only where the DNA matches it firmly. Expanded clones are given a class, and other clones once, few, many or no size at all.

CDR3 DNA: TGTGCCAGCAGGACCGTAGCGGGATCGTACAATGAGCAGTTCTTC; CDR3 protein: CASRTVAGSYNEQFF; V gene: TRBV6-4; clone size: once; D gene: TRBD2; J gene: TRBJ2-1
CDR3 DNA: TGTGCCAGCAGTCCTGAACTACAAGGAAACACCATATATTTT; CDR3 protein: CASSPELQGNTIYF; V gene: TRBV2; clone size: .; D gene: .; J gene: TRBJ1-3
CDR3 DNA: TGTGCCAGCACCAGCGCCGGGGGGTCCTACGAGCAGTACTTC; CDR3 protein: CASTSAGGSYEQYF; V gene: TRBV6-5; clone size: .; D gene: TRBD2; J gene: TRBJ2-7
CDR3 DNA: TGTGCCAGCAGCTTAGGGCTAGCGGGAGACTATGAGCAGTTCTTC; CDR3 protein: CASSLGLAGDYEQFF; V gene: TRBV7-2; clone size: .; D gene: TRBD2; J gene: TRBJ2-1
CDR3 DNA: TGTGCCAGCAGTCTACGACTAGCGGGAGGGCCCCGGGGTTCCTACAATGAGCAGTTCTTC; CDR3 protein: CASSLRLAGGPRGSYNEQFF; V gene: TRBV2; clone size: .; D gene: TRBD2; J gene: TRBJ2-1
CDR3 DNA: TGCGCCAGCAGCCAAGGTCTTCGGGGCACTGAAGCTTTCTTT; CDR3 protein: CASSQGLRGTEAFF; V gene: TRBV4-3; clone size: .; D gene: .; J gene: TRBJ1-1
CDR3 DNA: TGTGCCAGCAGCGTTGGCCCCACAGGGGTCGACACTGAAGCTTTCTTT; CDR3 protein: CASSVGPTGVDTEAFF; V gene: TRBV9; clone size: .; D gene: TRBD1; J gene: TRBJ1-1
CDR3 DNA: TGTGCCAGCAGTACAGGGGGAACTTCACCAACTAATGAAAAACTGTTTTTT; CDR3 protein: CASSTGGTSPTNEKLFF; V gene: TRBV25-1; clone size: .; D gene: TRBD1; J gene: TRBJ1-4
CDR3 DNA: TGTGCCTGTGACAGGGTTTCCAACTATGGCTACACCTTC; CDR3 protein: CACDRVSNYGYTF; V gene: TRBV30; clone size: .; D gene: TRBD1; J gene: TRBJ1-2
CDR3 DNA: TGTGCCAGCAGTGCAGGGGTGAACACTGAAGCTTTCTTT; CDR3 protein: CASSAGVNTEAFF; V gene: TRBV6-4; clone size: .; D gene: .; J gene: TRBJ1-1
CDR3 DNA: TGTGCCAGCAGCCCCAACGGGGTCCAAGAGACCCAGTACTTC; CDR3 protein: CASSPNGVQETQYF; V gene: TRBV9; clone size: .; D gene: .; J gene: TRBJ2-5
CDR3 DNA: TGTGCCAGCAGTCTTTCTGCGGTAAGGGAGCAGTACTTC; CDR3 protein: CASSLSAVREQYF; V gene: TRBV6-5; clone size: .; D gene: .; J gene: TRBJ2-7
CDR3 DNA: TGCACCAGCAGCCACCCCCCGGGACTTCACAATGAGCAGTTCTTC; CDR3 protein: CTSSHPPGLHNEQFF; V gene: TRBV1; clone size: .; D gene: .; J gene: TRBJ2-1
CDR3 DNA: TGTGCCAGCAGTTTATCTTACACCGGGGAGCTGTTTTTT; CDR3 protein: CASSLSYTGELFF; V gene: TRBV28; clone size: .; D gene: .; J gene: TRBJ2-2
CDR3 DNA: TGTGCCAGCAGTAACAGGGTGGCTGGCTACACCTTC; CDR3 protein: CASSNRVAGYTF; V gene: TRBV6-5; clone size: once; D gene: .; J gene: TRBJ1-2
CDR3 DNA: TGTGCCAGCAGGTTACTAGCGGGAGCTGCCGGGGAGCTGTTTTTT; CDR3 protein: CASRLLAGAAGELFF; V gene: TRBV28; clone size: .; D gene: TRBD2; J gene: TRBJ2-2
CDR3 DNA: TGTGCCAGTATTGGCAGTATCGGCGGGAGTCGGTACACCGGGGAGCTGTTTTTT; CDR3 protein: CASIGSIGGSRYTGELFF; V gene: TRBV19; clone size: .; D gene: TRBD2; J gene: TRBJ2-2
CDR3 DNA: TGTGCCAGCAGTAAGGCAGGGGGCGAGACCCAGTACTTC; CDR3 protein: CASSKAGGETQYF; V gene: TRBV2; clone size: .; D gene: TRBD1; J gene: TRBJ2-5
CDR3 DNA: TGCGCCAGCAGCTACCTCCCAGGAATCCAAGAGACCCAGTACTTC; CDR3 protein: CASSYLPGIQETQYF; V gene: TRBV5-1; clone size: few; D gene: .; J gene: TRBJ2-5
CDR3 DNA: TGTGCCAGCAGCCAAGATATTCCGTCGGACAGGGAAGCTTTCTTT; CDR3 protein: CASSQDIPSDREAFF; V gene: TRBV4-2; clone size: .; D gene: TRBD1; J gene: TRBJ1-1
CDR3 DNA: TGCGCCAGCAGCCGGGACTCGATCTCTGGGGCCAACGTCCTGACTTTC; CDR3 protein: CASSRDSISGANVLTF; V gene: TRBV4-1; clone size: once; D gene: .; J gene: TRBJ2-6
CDR3 DNA: TGCGCCAGCAGTTTAGCGGGAGAATCCTACAATGAGCAGTTCTTC; CDR3 protein: CASSLAGESYNEQFF; V gene: TRBV10-1; clone size: .; D gene: TRBD2; J gene: TRBJ2-1
CDR3 DNA: TGTGCCAGCAGCCCCCCCGGACAGGTCCGATCGTATGGCTACACCTTC; CDR3 protein: CASSPPGQVRSYGYTF; V gene: TRBV11-2; clone size: .; D gene: TRBD1; J gene: TRBJ1-2
CDR3 DNA: TGTGCCAGCAGCTCGACTAGCGGGAGCACAGAGACCCAGTACTTC; CDR3 protein: CASSSTSGSTETQYF; V gene: TRBV7-2; clone size: .; D gene: TRBD2; J gene: TRBJ2-5
CDR3 DNA: TGTGCCAGCGGGACAGGGATGAACACTGAAGCTTTCTTT; CDR3 protein: CASGTGMNTEAFF; V gene: TRBV2; clone size: .; D gene: TRBD1; J gene: TRBJ1-1
CDR3 DNA: TGTGCCAGCAGCCCCGACATTTCAACTAATGAAAAACTGTTTTTT; CDR3 protein: CASSPDISTNEKLFF; V gene: TRBV28; clone size: .; D gene: .; J gene: TRBJ1-4
CDR3 DNA: TGTGCCAGTACCCACCTCGGGGTCTCCACTGAAGCTTTCTTT; CDR3 protein: CASTHLGVSTEAFF; V gene: TRBV19; clone size: .; D gene: .; J gene: TRBJ1-1
CDR3 DNA: TGTGCCAGCAGTTACTCGGGCCAACCCCCCTACGAGCAGTACTTC; CDR3 protein: CASSYSGQPPYEQYF; V gene: TRBV6-6; clone size: .; D gene: .; J gene: TRBJ2-7
CDR3 DNA: TGTGCCAGTAGTATAGTTTCCGGGACAGGGTCCTACGAGCAGTACTTC; CDR3 protein: CASSIVSGTGSYEQYF; V gene: TRBV19; clone size: .; D gene: TRBD1; J gene: TRBJ2-7
CDR3 DNA: TGTGCCACCCGGGACAGAAACTACGAGCAGTACTTC; CDR3 protein: CATRDRNYEQYF; V gene: TRBV28; clone size: .; D gene: TRBD1; J gene: TRBJ2-7
CDR3 DNA: TGTGCCAGCCTCGAAGGGGACTCTGGAAACACCATATATTTT; CDR3 protein: CASLEGDSGNTIYF; V gene: TRBV21-1; clone size: once; D gene: .; J gene: TRBJ1-3
CDR3 DNA: TGTGCCACGAGGGATCGCTCTTACCAAGAGACCCAGTACTTC; CDR3 protein: CATRDRSYQETQYF; V gene: TRBV6-1; clone size: .; D gene: .; J gene: TRBJ2-5
CDR3 DNA: TGCGCCAGCAGCTTGGGGACAGGGGAGGACGAGCAGTACTTC; CDR3 protein: CASSLGTGEDEQYF; V gene: TRBV5-1; clone size: .; D gene: TRBD1; J gene: TRBJ2-7
CDR3 DNA: TGTGCCAGCAGTTTACAGTTAAATGAAAAACTGTTTTTT; CDR3 protein: CASSLQLNEKLFF; V gene: TRBV28; clone size: once; D gene: .; J gene: TRBJ1-4
CDR3 DNA: TGCAGCGTCGAATCGGCAGGGGTGGGCAAAAACATTCAGTACTTC; CDR3 protein: CSVESAGVGKNIQYF; V gene: TRBV29-1; clone size: .; D gene: .; J gene: TRBJ2-4
CDR3 DNA: TGTGCCACCGTCCCCGGGACTAGCGGGATTGGTGAGCAGTTCTTC; CDR3 protein: CATVPGTSGIGEQFF; V gene: TRBV27; clone size: .; D gene: TRBD2; J gene: TRBJ2-1
CDR3 DNA: TGTGCCAGCAGCGACCCCGGGACTAGCGGGAGTATGTACGAGCAGTACTTC; CDR3 protein: CASSDPGTSGSMYEQYF; V gene: TRBV7-9; clone size: .; D gene: TRBD2; J gene: TRBJ2-7
CDR3 DNA: TGTGCCAGCAGTAGGAGGGGGCTGAGCAATGAAAAACTGTTTTTT; CDR3 protein: CASSRRGLSNEKLFF; V gene: TRBV27; clone size: .; D gene: TRBD1; J gene: TRBJ1-4
CDR3 DNA: TGTGCCAGCAGCTTACTTCCCTTCTCTGGAAACACCATATATTTT; CDR3 protein: CASSLLPFSGNTIYF; V gene: TRBV11-3; clone size: .; D gene: .; J gene: TRBJ1-3
CDR3 DNA: TGTGCCAGCAGTTCGCCCTCTCTAGCGGGAGATATGGAGACCCAGTACTTC; CDR3 protein: CASSSPSLAGDMETQYF; V gene: TRBV28; clone size: .; D gene: TRBD2; J gene: TRBJ2-5
CDR3 DNA: TGTGCCAGCAGGGTGTTACAGGAATCCTATGGCTACACCTTC; CDR3 protein: CASRVLQESYGYTF; V gene: TRBV2; clone size: once; D gene: .; J gene: TRBJ1-2
CDR3 DNA: TGCGCCAGCAGCCCGAGCGGACAGGAATATGGCTACACCTTC; CDR3 protein: CASSPSGQEYGYTF; V gene: TRBV5-1; clone size: .; D gene: TRBD1; J gene: TRBJ1-2
CDR3 DNA: TGTGCCAGCAGCTTAAGGGACAGGGGGCCTTTCTTT; CDR3 protein: CASSLRDRGPFF; V gene: TRBV7-9; clone size: .; D gene: TRBD1; J gene: TRBJ1-1
CDR3 DNA: TGTGCCAGCAGCTACGACAGGTCTAATGAAAAACTGTTTTTT; CDR3 protein: CASSYDRSNEKLFF; V gene: TRBV7-9; clone size: .; D gene: .; J gene: TRBJ1-4
CDR3 DNA: TGTGCTAGTGGTTTGGATTCTTGGACTAGCGGGAGGGAGCGGGAGACCCAGTACTTC; CDR3 protein: CASGLDSWTSGRERETQYF; V gene: TRBV12-5; clone size: .; D gene: TRBD2; J gene: TRBJ2-5
CDR3 DNA: TGTGCCAGCAGCTTGAGGGGACAGGGATCTTATAGCAATCAGCCCCAGCATTTT; CDR3 protein: CASSLRGQGSYSNQPQHF; V gene: TRBV7-8; clone size: .; D gene: TRBD1; J gene: TRBJ1-5
CDR3 DNA: TGTGCCAGTAGTATAACGTTGTCCAGTCTGAACACCGGGGAGCTGTTTTTT; CDR3 protein: CASSITLSSLNTGELFF; V gene: TRBV19; clone size: once; D gene: .; J gene: TRBJ2-2
CDR3 DNA: TGCAGCGTTCGGCTAGCTGCCACAGATACGCAGTATTTT; CDR3 protein: CSVRLAATDTQYF; V gene: TRBV29-1; clone size: .; D gene: .; J gene: TRBJ2-3
CDR3 DNA: TGTGCCAGCAGCTCCCCCTACAATGAGCAGTTCTTC; CDR3 protein: CASSSPYNEQFF; V gene: TRBV28; clone size: .; D gene: .; J gene: TRBJ2-1
CDR3 DNA: TGCGCCAGCAGACAGGACACGGTGAACACTGAAGCTTTCTTT; CDR3 protein: CASRQDTVNTEAFF; V gene: TRBV5-1; clone size: .; D gene: .; J gene: TRBJ1-1
CDR3 DNA: TGCGCCAGCAGCTTGGGAGTCGCCCCAACCGGGGACTACACCTTC; CDR3 protein: CASSLGVAPTGDYTF; V gene: TRBV5-1; clone size: .; D gene: .; J gene: TRBJ1-2
CDR3 DNA: TGCAGCGTTGAAGCGGGACAGGGTTTTTACGAGCAGTACTTC; CDR3 protein: CSVEAGQGFYEQYF; V gene: TRBV29-1; clone size: .; D gene: TRBD1; J gene: TRBJ2-7
CDR3 DNA: TGTGCCAGCAGCTTAACGACAGGGCCAAACTATGGCTACACCTTC; CDR3 protein: CASSLTTGPNYGYTF; V gene: TRBV7-9; clone size: .; D gene: TRBD1; J gene: TRBJ1-2
CDR3 DNA: TGTGCCAGCTCACCTCAACTGTCGGTGGATGAGCAGTTCTTC; CDR3 protein: CASSPQLSVDEQFF; V gene: TRBV18; clone size: .; D gene: .; J gene: TRBJ2-1
CDR3 DNA: TGTGCCAGCAGCCCCCTGAACCTAGGGGGCTATGGCTACACCTTC; CDR3 protein: CASSPLNLGGYGYTF; V gene: TRBV7-9; clone size: few; D gene: .; J gene: TRBJ1-2
CDR3 DNA: TGCGCCAGCAGCTTGGTATGGGGCGTCGAGAACACTGAAGCTTTCTTT; CDR3 protein: CASSLVWGVENTEAFF; V gene: TRBV5-1; clone size: .; D gene: .; J gene: TRBJ1-1
CDR3 DNA: TGTGCCAGCAGCTTAGGAGGAGGGACTAGCACAGATACGCAGTATTTT; CDR3 protein: CASSLGGGTSTDTQYF; V gene: TRBV7-9; clone size: .; D gene: .; J gene: TRBJ2-3
CDR3 DNA: TGTGCCTGGAGTGTAGCTTCATATGGCTACACCTTC; CDR3 protein: CAWSVASYGYTF; V gene: TRBV30; clone size: .; D gene: .; J gene: TRBJ1-2
CDR3 DNA: TGTGCCAGCAGCGAATCCGGGACAGTGAACACTGAAGCTTTCTTT; CDR3 protein: CASSESGTVNTEAFF; V gene: TRBV7-9; clone size: .; D gene: TRBD1; J gene: TRBJ1-1
CDR3 DNA: TGTGCCAGCAGCTCCAGCGGGTACGGGAAAGAGACCCAGTACTTC; CDR3 protein: CASSSSGYGKETQYF; V gene: TRBV7-8; clone size: once; D gene: .; J gene: TRBJ2-5